This T cell receptor beta chain came from a study of human T cells and chemical hapten exposure (dated by TCRdb to 2020 to 2023). General notes on the study: For sensitization, 2% DPC in acetone was applied to a 2 cm by 2 cm area of upper inner arm skin. Patch tests used Finn chambers with 0.01% DPC on the upper back, scored after 6 days by International Contact Dermatitis Research Group standards. The study tracked peripheral blood TCR repertoire changes in vivo during primary and secondary sensitization to the hapten diphenylcyclopropenone (DPC) in alopecia patients. Weekly therapeutic DPC doses were additionally applied to the scalp of patients throughout the roughly 23-week study period. Blood samples were taken from patients before sensitization (week 0) and at 2, 6 and about 24 weeks after DPC sensitization. Libraries were pooled for sequencing, and per-sample TCR yields varied mainly because of small differences in library volumes within the pool. The patient cohort, mostly female, included alopecia areata with under or over 50% scalp involvement, alopecia totalis and alopecia universalis. For TCR sequencing, blood came from 25 to 35 alopecia patients at anywhere from one to four time points (pre-sensitization, 2, 6 and 24 weeks). What the work shows at the level of the full study, not this receptor alone: Alopecia, a presumed autoimmune disease, was present in all patients, so the immune response of the patients might differ from that of healthy individuals. No change with DPC sensitization was found in the number of TCRs above 1 in 1000 frequency, and no evidence of global repertoire structure alterations was found. Significantly more large CDR3 similarity clusters were formed by expanded TCRs than by pre-sensitization or healthy control sets, consistent with antigen-driven responses. Repeated subsampling changed both the strength of the expansion versus patch-test correlation and the threshold at which the correlation became significant. Patch test score was positively correlated with the number of PT1 expanded TCRs, with significance at thresholds 8, 16 and 32 but not at 4.

This clonotype appeared many times. No cognate antigen has been identified for it. No clone much larger than this one lies a single base away; base qualities are absent. Library preparation was by RACE. Instrument used: NextSeq 500. During library preparation, unique molecular identifiers were attached to individual cDNA molecules so that TCRs could be counted in a quantitative, reproducible way. For every blood RNA sample, sequencing covered both the TCR alpha and TCR beta chains. Per the original workflow: A median of approximately 100,000 TCRs per sample was observed, with a range of about 20,000 to 750,000. The Decombinator software suite was used to annotate the V, J and CDR3 of the TCR reads. Every sample was subsampled to the same number of TCRs (28,000) for the PS versus PT1 abundance plots. Expanded TCRs were defined as absent before sensitization and observed at least eight times at the 2-week time point. The raw public reads went through TCRdb reprocessing: fastp at Q25, MiXCR clone calling, in-frame beta chains kept. Every CDR3 protein is listed once, alongside the most common genes and DNA of its rows. The V and J calls were not made by the authors but by TCRdb's processing. For this sample the table gives roughly 50,000 distinct CDR3 sequences, of which 8.5% to 10% were detected only once. Around 1.6% of the sample is held by the ten biggest clonotypes.

The sample's time point label is to be understood as: patch test 2, 6 weeks after DPC sensitization. The treatment or condition label, as the study defines it: therapeutic diphenylcyclopropenone sensitization with weekly scalp DPC. At every patch-test visit, the blood draw took place before the patch test was put on. Eligible patients were aged 18 to 70, diagnosed with alopecia, deemed suitable for DPC therapy, and excluded if pregnant. Total RNA was extracted from unfractionated whole blood collected in Tempus Blood RNA tubes. Cut back by 3 bases and 0 bases, the V and J ends lie 2 bases apart. Counted from cysteine to phenylalanine, this CDR3 has 12 amino acids. The DNA shown is the 36-base CDR3, in frame from base 1. CDR1 and CDR2, looked up from the germline V gene, are MDHEN and SYDVKM.

Sequences were derived from whole blood, sampled in connection with sensitization to the hapten diphenylcyclopropenone (DPC). The chain was built from TRBV28 and TRBJ2-5, with the D gene too uncertain to name. The TCR originated in a woman in her 50s with alopecia areata. Some clones in this sample may be carry-over from other donors' samples. The CDR3 region has the sequence CASSFNQETQYF. In nucleotides, the sequence is TGTGCCAGCAGTTTTAACCAAGAGACCCAGTACTTC.